This T cell receptor beta chain was captured in a study of blood T cells in healthy people across ages. Across the whole study: Capture by template switching was about one barcoded beta molecule per two T cells.

The amount of total RNA extracted per sample was at least 6 micrograms. Whole-study findings and limits: When set beside aged donors, long-lived donors presented more naive CD4+ cells and higher diversity. It was found that TCR beta diversity correlated strongly with the percentage of naive T cells.

A sample-barcoded 5' primer and a J-beta primer mix were used in a second PCR of roughly 7 to 11 cycles. Via MiXCR, TCRdb re-called the 5' RACE reads, giving one row per CDR3 protein. The sample holds about 290,000 distinct CDR3 sequences, about 25% seen once. Trimming cost V 5 bases and J 5 bases, with 15 bases left between them. CDR1 is MDHEN, CDR2 SYDVKM, per germline. The CDR3 covers 14 residues. For this clonotype: As yet, its antigen is unknown.

The V and J genes are TRBV28 and TRBJ1-2, with a weak D call TRBD1 (6 bases). The specimen sequenced was blood. This sequence originates from a woman in her 70s in good health. The CDR3 sequence is CASSQATGIYGYTF. The CDR3 DNA sequence: TGTGCCAGCAGTCAAGCCACAGGGATTTATGGCTACACCTTC.